The source of this TCR beta chain is a study of CD8 T cells in Susac syndrome. Reverse transcription of 0.5 to 1 ug RNA was performed with random hexamers. TCRdb reanalysed the immunoSEQ multiplex PCR reads using MiXCR and keeps one entry per CDR3 protein. This table has 150,000 to 250,000 distinct CDR3 sequences, about 95% appearing once. From germline, CDR1 is LGHNA and CDR2 YNFKEQ. CDR3 length equals 14 residues. V dropped 2 bases and J dropped 9; count of bases not matched to a gene: 5. The specimen was CD4+ T cells from PBMCs. The TCR comes from a human donor with multiple sclerosis. The rearrangement uses TRBV4-2 and TRBJ2-1; 9 nucleotides line up with TRBD1. The CDR3 loop is CASSQPSQGAEQFF. The DNA of the CDR3 is TGTGCCAGCAGCCAACCGTCACAGGGGGCTGAGCAGTTCTTC.